This T cell receptor (beta chain) came from a study of HIV-infected patients and healthy controls. Study-level information: CD8 counts did not change consistently during early therapy; the CD4:CD8 ratio climbed slightly.

The germline gives CDR1 SGDLS, CDR2 YYNGEE. The V end lost 3 bases, the J end lost 7 bases, and 11 bases lay between the germline ends. The CDR3 spans 14 residues. Whole blood was used without fractionation, so all unsorted peripheral T cells were included. This clonotype rates as medium-sized (0.01 to 0.1%). cDNA was made from approximately 500 ng RNA using alpha and beta constant primers. Separate chain-specific third strand synthesis with multiplexing indices produced the alpha and beta libraries. TCRdb ran MiXCR on the 5' RACE reads and lists one entry per CDR3 protein. The table lists 9,500 to 13,000 distinct CDR3 sequences, approximately 5.2% of them singletons, with more than 14% in the top ten.

This receptor was identified in an adult with HIV infection. The chain carries TRBV9 and TRBJ1-6; D not certain. Source: blood, taken before antiretroviral therapy. CDR3 nucleotide sequence: TGTGCCAGCAGCGAAAACCCCAGAAATTCACCCCTCCACTTT. Protein product: CASSENPRNSPLHF.